The 2 T cell receptor beta chains given below trace back to one sample, sequenced in a study of blood T cell repertoires in COVID-19. Clones were read by immunoSEQ multiplex PCR, and TCRdb kept only the in-frame ones, dropping some. The sample includes about 260,000 clones, 84% of them seen just once. The sequenced material came from peripheral blood. All receptors derive from a human donor in a cohort sampled during active COVID-19.

The chain recombines TRBV29-1 with TRBJ2-4; 9 bases align to TRBD1. The CDR3 length is 12 residues. The germline CDR1 and CDR2 sequences are SQVTM and ANQGSEA. V was clipped by 7 bases and J by 10 bases; unmatched bases: 8. The CDR3 DNA sequence: TGCAGCGGCTCGGGACAGGGCAAAATTCAGTACTTC. Protein: CSGSGQGKIQYF.

J is TRBJ2-3 and V is TRBV27; 9 bases align to TRBD2. Trimming took 3 bases from V and 5 from J; bases not matched to a gene: 6. The CDR3 has 15 residues. Germline V lookup: CDR1 MNHEY, CDR2 SMNVEV (reference sequence). The DNA of the CDR3 is TGTGCCAGCAGTTTGCTAGCGGGGTCTGTAGATACGCAGTATTTT. Residues: CASSLLAGSVDTQYF.